The clone carrying this TCR beta chain was counted between two and nine times. Sequence at one end of the junction differs from germline and may be a read error. This CDR3 has 12 amino acids. Germline CDR1 reads SGHRS; CDR2 reads YFSETQ. The record originates from a study of blood T cells in healthy people across ages. A second PCR, run for 7 to 11 cycles, used a sample-barcoded 5' primer plus a J-beta primer mix. TCRdb ran MiXCR on the 5' RACE reads and lists one entry per CDR3 protein. This sample yields 800,000 to 950,000 distinct CDR3 sequences, of which 25% to 35% are seen a single time; roughly 10% belongs to the top ten. The data were also submitted as part of a second study, on T cells of mothers and their children. That paper states: Each mother yielded more than 8.5 million TCR beta CDR3 reads. Each child yielded about 3 million reads. Compared with unrelated pairs, related mother-child pairs had slightly higher, non-significant overlap.

The chain has TRBV5-1 and TRBJ2-2; D call uncertain. Sequencing was performed on blood. This sequence was found in a woman in her 40s in good health. CDR3 nucleotide sequence: TGCGCCAGCACCTTGGCGACCGGGGAGCTGTTTTTT. Amino acids: CASTLATGELFF. Full variable domain (remainder filled in from reference TRBV5-1 and TRBJ2-2): KAGVTQTPRYLIKTRGQQVTLSCSPISGHRSVSWYQQTPGQGLQFLFEYFSETQRNKGNFPGRFSGRQFSNSRSEMNVSTLELGDSALYLCASTLATGELFFGEGSRLTVL.